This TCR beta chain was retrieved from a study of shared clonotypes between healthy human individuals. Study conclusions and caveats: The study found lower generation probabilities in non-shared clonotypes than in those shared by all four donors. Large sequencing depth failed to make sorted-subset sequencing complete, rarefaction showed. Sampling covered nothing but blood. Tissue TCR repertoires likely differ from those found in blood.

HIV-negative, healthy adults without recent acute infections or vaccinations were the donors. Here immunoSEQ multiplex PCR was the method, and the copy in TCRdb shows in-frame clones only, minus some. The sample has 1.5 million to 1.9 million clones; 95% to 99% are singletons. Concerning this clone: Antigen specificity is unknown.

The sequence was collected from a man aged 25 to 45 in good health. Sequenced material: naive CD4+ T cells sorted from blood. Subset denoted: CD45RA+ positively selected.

The CDR3 sequence: CSVAITKETQYF. CDR3 in DNA: TGCAGCGTTGCGATAACCAAAGAGACCCAGTACTTC. V usage is TRBV29-1 and J usage is TRBJ2-5, with D unresolved. The CDR3 extends over 12 amino acids. With 4 bases removed from V and 3 bases from J, the gap between germline ends came to 9 bases. In germline, CDR1 is SQVTM, CDR2 ANQGSEA.